Listed below are T cell receptor beta chains from one sample, sequenced in a study of blood T cell repertoires in COVID-19. Some clones are missing from TCRdb's copy, which holds only in-frame ones; the method was immunoSEQ multiplex PCR. This sample yields around 280,000 clones, of which 90% are seen a single time; roughly 1.5% belongs to the top ten. Sequenced input: PBMCs or T cells enriched from blood (not recorded which). These receptors all stem from a woman aged 18-29 years with acute COVID-19. The CDR3 runs from the conserved cysteine through the conserved F or W. A D gene is named only where the DNA matches it firmly. Not all rows give a size; the values are once, few, many and, for expanded clones, a class.

abundance: few; d_gene: TRBD1; v_gene: TRBV19; j_gene: TRBJ2-2; CDR3aa: CASRDRGTTGELFF; CDR3nt: TGTGCCAGCCGAGACAGGGGCACCACCGGGGAGCTGTTTTTT
abundance: few; d_gene: TRBD2; v_gene: TRBV6-6; j_gene: TRBJ2-7; CDR3aa: CASRFSGSAYEQYF; CDR3nt: TGTGCCAGCAGGTTTAGCGGGAGTGCCTACGAGCAGTACTTC
abundance: .; d_gene: TRBD1; v_gene: TRBV3-1/TRBV3-2; j_gene: TRBJ1-1; CDR3aa: CASSLGRGLTEAFF; CDR3nt: TGTGCCAGCAGCCTCGGCAGGGGGCTTACTGAAGCTTTCTTT
abundance: .; d_gene: TRBD1; v_gene: TRBV30; j_gene: TRBJ1-1; CDR3aa: CAWSGKGARTEAFF; CDR3nt: TGTGCCTGGAGTGGGAAGGGGGCTAGGACTGAAGCTTTCTTT
abundance: .; d_gene: TRBD1; v_gene: TRBV27; j_gene: TRBJ2-7; CDR3aa: CASSLGAGTGSEQYF; CDR3nt: TGTGCCAGCAGTTTAGGGGCAGGGACAGGGAGCGAGCAGTACTTC
abundance: .; d_gene: .; v_gene: TRBV19; j_gene: TRBJ1-5; CDR3aa: CATRQDPYQPQHF; CDR3nt: TGTGCCACGAGACAGGACCCTTATCAGCCCCAGCATTTT
abundance: .; d_gene: .; v_gene: TRBV4-1; j_gene: TRBJ1-4; CDR3aa: CASGQPPGLIAEKLFF; CDR3nt: TGCGCCAGCGGCCAACCCCCGGGACTCATTGCGGAAAAACTGTTTTTT
abundance: .; d_gene: .; v_gene: TRBV5-5; j_gene: TRBJ1-4; CDR3aa: CASSLQPLEKLFF; CDR3nt: TGTGCCAGCAGCTTGCAACCTCTAGAAAAACTGTTTTTT
abundance: .; d_gene: TRBD2; v_gene: TRBV7-2; j_gene: TRBJ2-7; CDR3aa: CASSLVATSGSYEQYF; CDR3nt: TGTGCCAGCAGCTTAGTGGCTACTAGCGGGAGTTACGAGCAGTACTTC
abundance: .; d_gene: TRBD2; v_gene: TRBV27; j_gene: TRBJ2-7; CDR3aa: CASSLSAGGTYEQYF; CDR3nt: TGTGCCAGCAGTTTATCCGCGGGGGGTACCTACGAGCAGTACTTC
abundance: .; d_gene: .; v_gene: TRBV6-5; j_gene: TRBJ2-1; CDR3aa: CASQGYSSYNEQFF; CDR3nt: TGTGCCAGTCAGGGGTATAGCTCCTACAATGAGCAGTTCTTC
abundance: .; d_gene: .; v_gene: TRBV6-5; j_gene: TRBJ1-3; CDR3aa: CASSNPGSGNTIYF; CDR3nt: TGTGCCAGCAGTAACCCAGGCTCTGGAAACACCATATATTTT
abundance: .; d_gene: .; v_gene: TRBV27; j_gene: TRBJ2-1; CDR3aa: CASSLQRAAGLNEQFF; CDR3nt: TGTGCCAGCAGCCTACAGAGGGCCGCTGGGTTAAATGAGCAGTTCTTC
abundance: .; d_gene: .; v_gene: TRBV19; j_gene: TRBJ2-2; CDR3aa: CASRNLGQLNTGELFF; CDR3nt: TGTGCCAGTAGAAACCTGGGGCAGCTGAACACCGGGGAGCTGTTTTTT
abundance: .; d_gene: TRBD2; v_gene: TRBV19; j_gene: TRBJ2-3; CDR3aa: CASSILGLGTDTQYF; CDR3nt: TGTGCCAGTAGTATATTGGGACTAGGCACAGATACGCAGTATTTT
abundance: .; d_gene: .; v_gene: TRBV2; j_gene: TRBJ1-1; CDR3aa: CASSTGNTEAFF; CDR3nt: TGTGCCAGCAGTACGGGGAACACTGAAGCTTTCTTT
abundance: .; d_gene: TRBD2; v_gene: TRBV6-5; j_gene: TRBJ2-7; CDR3aa: CASSYSTTSVAYEQYF; CDR3nt: TGTGCCAGCAGTTACTCGACTACTAGCGTTGCCTACGAGCAGTACTTC